The source of this TCR beta chain is a study of control samples from healthy donors and cancer patients. The assay was immunoSEQ multiplex PCR, and TCRdb's table has in-frame clones only and misses some. The table has about 160,000 clones, around 94% seen once; the top ten hold 14%. From germline, CDR1 is KGHSH and CDR2 LQKENI. This CDR3 spans 14 amino acids. Trimming took 0 bases from V and 7 from J; bases not matched to a gene: 6. The rearrangement links TRBV18 to TRBJ2-7, with TRBD2 matching 7 bases. The specimen sequenced was PBMCs. This TCR was recovered from a man aged 55 to 70 with colorectal cancer. CDR3 amino acids: CASSPPTSLGEQYF. In DNA form, the CDR3 reads TGTGCCAGCTCACCACCGACTAGCCTGGGGGAGCAGTACTTC.